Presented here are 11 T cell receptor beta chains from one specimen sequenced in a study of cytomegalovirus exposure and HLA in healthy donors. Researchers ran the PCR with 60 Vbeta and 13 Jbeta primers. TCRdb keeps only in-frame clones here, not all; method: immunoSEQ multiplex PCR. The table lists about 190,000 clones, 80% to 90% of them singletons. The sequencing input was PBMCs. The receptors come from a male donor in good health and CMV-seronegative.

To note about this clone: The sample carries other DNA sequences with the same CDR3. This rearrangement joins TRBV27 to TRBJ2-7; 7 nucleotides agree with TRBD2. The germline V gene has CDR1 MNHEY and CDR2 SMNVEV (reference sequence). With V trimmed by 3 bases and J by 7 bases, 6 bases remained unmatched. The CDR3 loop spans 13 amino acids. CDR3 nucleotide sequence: TGTGCCAGCAGTTTGGGGAGGGGCTCGGAGCAGTACTTC. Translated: CASSLGRGSEQYF.

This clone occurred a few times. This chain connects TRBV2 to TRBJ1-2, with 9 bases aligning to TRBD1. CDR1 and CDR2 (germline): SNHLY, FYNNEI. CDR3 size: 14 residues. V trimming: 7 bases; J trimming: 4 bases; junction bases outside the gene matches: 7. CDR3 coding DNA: TGTGCCAGCACCCGGGACAGGGACGTCTATGGCTACACCTTC. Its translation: CASTRDRDVYGYTF.

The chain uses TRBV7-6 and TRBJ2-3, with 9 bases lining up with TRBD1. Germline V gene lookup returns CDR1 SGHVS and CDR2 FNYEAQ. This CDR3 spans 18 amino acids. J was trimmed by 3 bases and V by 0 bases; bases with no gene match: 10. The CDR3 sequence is CASSLAFRDRVLTDTQYF. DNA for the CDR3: TGTGCCAGCAGCTTAGCATTTAGGGACAGGGTGTTAACAGATACGCAGTATTTT.

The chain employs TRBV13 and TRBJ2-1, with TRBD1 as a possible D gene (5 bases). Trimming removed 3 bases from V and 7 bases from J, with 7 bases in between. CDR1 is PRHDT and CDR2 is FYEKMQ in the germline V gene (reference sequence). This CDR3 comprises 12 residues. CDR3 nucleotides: TGTGCCAGCAGCTTCACAGGTAATGAGCAGTTCTTC. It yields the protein CASSFTGNEQFF.

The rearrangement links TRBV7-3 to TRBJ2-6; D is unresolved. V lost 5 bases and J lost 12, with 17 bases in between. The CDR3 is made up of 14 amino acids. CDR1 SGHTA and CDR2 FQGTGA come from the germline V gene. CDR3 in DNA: TGTGCCAGCAGCGTAGCACCGCGGTTCGGCGTCCTGACTTTC. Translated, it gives CASSVAPRFGVLTF.

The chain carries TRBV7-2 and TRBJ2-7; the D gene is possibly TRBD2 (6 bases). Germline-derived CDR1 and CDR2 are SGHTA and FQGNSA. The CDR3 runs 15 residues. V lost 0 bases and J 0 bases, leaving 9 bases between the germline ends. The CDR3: CASSLASGSSYEQYF. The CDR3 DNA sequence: TGTGCCAGCAGCTTAGCTAGCGGAAGCTCCTACGAGCAGTACTTC.

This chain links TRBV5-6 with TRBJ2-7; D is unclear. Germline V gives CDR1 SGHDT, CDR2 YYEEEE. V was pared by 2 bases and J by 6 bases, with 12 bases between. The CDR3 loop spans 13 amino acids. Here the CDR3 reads CASSFPLRSEQYF. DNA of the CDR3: TGTGCCAGCAGCTTCCCCCTTAGGAGCGAGCAGTACTTC. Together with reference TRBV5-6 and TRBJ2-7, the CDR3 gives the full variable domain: DAGVTQSPTHLIKTRGQQVTLRCSPKSGHDTVSWYQQALGQGPQFIFQYYEEEERQRGNFPDRFSGHQFPNYSSELNVNALLLGDSALYLCASSFPLRSEQYFGPGTRLTVT.

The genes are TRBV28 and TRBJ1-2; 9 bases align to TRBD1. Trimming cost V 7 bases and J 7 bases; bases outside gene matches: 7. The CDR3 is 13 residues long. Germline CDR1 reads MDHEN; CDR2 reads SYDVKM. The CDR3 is CASIPTGGLGYTF. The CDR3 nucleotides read TGTGCCAGCATCCCGACAGGGGGGCTTGGCTACACCTTC.

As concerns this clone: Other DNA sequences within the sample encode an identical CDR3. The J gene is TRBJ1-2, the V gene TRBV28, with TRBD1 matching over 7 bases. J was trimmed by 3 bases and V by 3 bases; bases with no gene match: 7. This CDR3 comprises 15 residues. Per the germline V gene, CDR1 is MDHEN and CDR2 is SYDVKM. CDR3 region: CASSFRTGIDYGYTF. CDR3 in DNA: TGTGCCAGCAGTTTTCGGACAGGAATTGACTATGGCTACACCTTC.

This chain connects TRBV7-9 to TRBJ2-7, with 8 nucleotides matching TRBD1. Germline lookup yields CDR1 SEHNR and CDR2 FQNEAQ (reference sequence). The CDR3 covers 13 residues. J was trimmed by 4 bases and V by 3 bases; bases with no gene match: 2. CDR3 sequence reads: CASSFQGAYEQYF. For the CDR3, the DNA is TGTGCCAGCAGCTTCCAGGGGGCTTACGAGCAGTACTTC.

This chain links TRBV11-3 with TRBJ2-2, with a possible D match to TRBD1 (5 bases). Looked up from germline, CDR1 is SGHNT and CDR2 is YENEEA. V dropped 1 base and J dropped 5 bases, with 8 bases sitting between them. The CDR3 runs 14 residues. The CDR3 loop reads CASSLGRGTGELFF. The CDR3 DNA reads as TGTGCCAGCAGCTTAGGAAGGGGAACCGGGGAGCTGTTTTTT.